These 25 T cell receptor beta chains came from one sample sequenced in a study of CD8+ T cells in alopecia areata (dated by TCRdb to the late 2010s). Preparation of the library involved the immunoSEQ multiplex PCR assay. For TCR sequencing, RNA was extracted from every sample and reverse transcribed into cDNA to serve as template. TCRdb took this table from immuneACCESS and kept in-frame rearrangements with V and J called. Such tables lack part of the clones; where checked against another copy, unresolved V genes explain under half of the gap, and the rest is unexplained. In all, the sample holds more than 200,000 clones, and around two thirds of those were seen once. Around 1.2% of the sample belongs to the ten largest clones. What this sample's time point label stands for: baseline before oral tofacitinib. The sample consisted of CD4+ T cells sorted from blood, taken at week 0. Receptors originate from a human donor with alopecia areata.

The genes are TRBV2 and TRBJ2-7, with 8 bases identical to TRBD2. The CDR3 totals 15 residues. Germline CDR1 is SNHLY and CDR2 is FYNNEI. The V segment lost 4 bases and the J segment 1 base; nucleotides outside the gene matches: 6. CDR3 region: CASSAERGPSYEQYF. In nucleotides, the CDR3 is TGTGCCAGCAGTGCAGAGCGGGGGCCGTCCTACGAGCAGTACTTC.

The V and J genes are TRBV14 and TRBJ2-1, with D unresolved. The CDR3 is 16 residues long. The V and J ends lost 1 base and 4 bases respectively, with 14 bases between them. Germline lookup yields CDR1 SGHDN and CDR2 FVKESK. This CDR3 is CASSQGELRPYNEQFF. The CDR3 bases are TGTGCCAGCAGCCAAGGCGAGTTACGGCCTTACAATGAGCAGTTCTTC.

The V gene is TRBV9, the J gene TRBJ2-1; 7 bases fit TRBD2. J lost 8 bases, V lost 0 bases, and 8 bases had no gene match. Germline CDR1 reads SGDLS; CDR2 reads YYNGEE. This CDR3 region has 15 residues. In DNA form, the CDR3 reads TGTGCCAGCAGCGTAGAATCAGCGGGGACTCATGAGCAGTTCTTC. As protein: CASSVESAGTHEQFF.

V usage is TRBV5-6 and J usage is TRBJ1-1, with a weak D call TRBD1 (5 bases). The CDR3 consists of 16 residues. V dropped 0 bases and J dropped 0 bases, with 12 bases sitting between them. The germline V gene encodes CDR1 SGHDT and CDR2 YYEEEE. CDR3 amino acids: CASSLDPQGLNTEAFF. The CDR3 DNA reads TGTGCCAGCAGCTTGGATCCTCAGGGACTGAACACTGAAGCTTTCTTT.

The table lists this clone with a few counts. J is TRBJ1-1 and V is TRBV29-1; a weak D match, TRBD1 (5 bases). This CDR3 has 13 residues. Germline lookup yields CDR1 SQVTM and CDR2 ANQGSEA. Trimming took off 6 bases at V and 4 bases at J, with 15 bases between the two ends. The CDR3 here is CSVTTGGGTEAFF. The CDR3 DNA is TGCAGCGTGACTACAGGAGGCGGCACTGAAGCTTTCTTT.

This clone is medium-sized (0.01 to 0.1%) within its sample. The chain uses TRBV4-3 and TRBJ1-4; D is undetermined. The ends were cut back, 0 bases at V and 0 bases at J, with 8 bases in the middle. The CDR3 length is 16 residues. Germline V CDR1 and CDR2: LGHNA, YSLEER. The DNA for the CDR3 is TGCGCCAGCAGCCAAGAGACATTCACAACTAATGAAAAACTGTTTTTT. Encoded protein: CASSQETFTTNEKLFF.

The chain is built from TRBV29-1 and TRBJ2-7; D gene unclear. This CDR3 spans 10 amino acids. Germline V gene data show CDR1 as SQVTM and CDR2 as ANQGSEA. Trimming took 0 bases from V and 7 from J, leaving 4 bases between them. The CDR3 loop reads CSVEEGEQYF. Written as DNA, the CDR3 is TGCAGCGTTGAAGAAGGGGAGCAGTACTTC.

The chain couples TRBV2 to TRBJ2-1, with D maybe TRBD2 (6 bases). The CDR3 is made up of 14 amino acids. Germline V gene data show CDR1 as SNHLY and CDR2 as FYNNEI. V lost 5 bases and J 8 bases, leaving 16 bases between the germline ends. CDR3 residues: CASSLTSFPDEQFF. In DNA form, the CDR3 reads TGTGCCAGCAGTCTCACTAGCTTCCCCGATGAGCAGTTCTTC.

This rearrangement joins TRBV29-1 to TRBJ2-5; D might be TRBD1 (6 bases). Germline lookup yields CDR1 SQVTM and CDR2 ANQGSEA. The CDR3 length is 13 residues. Trimming cost V 6 bases and J 5 bases, with 16 bases left between them. The CDR3 bases are TGCAGCGTACTACAGGGTAATAGGGAGACCCAGTACTTC. Protein product: CSVLQGNRETQYF.

This clone has only a few counts. The gene calls are TRBV11-1 and TRBJ2-1; 13 bases align to TRBD2. The CDR3 is 18 amino acids. Germline V gives CDR1 SGHAT, CDR2 FQDESV (reference sequence). The junction had 8 bases not matched to a gene; V was cut back by 5 bases and J by 1 base. CDR3 sequence: CASSPRGLAGESYNEQFF. The DNA of the CDR3 is TGTGCCAGCAGCCCTCGCGGACTAGCGGGGGAGTCCTACAATGAGCAGTTCTTC.

With respect to this clone: Different DNA sequences within this sample yield the same CDR3. The V and J genes are TRBV29-1 and TRBJ1-2, with 7 bases identical to TRBD1. V shed 6 bases and J 4 bases; nucleotides not matched to a gene: 5. The CDR3 consists of 12 residues. Germline CDR1 and CDR2: SQVTM and ANQGSEA. The CDR3 sequence: CSVNRGSYGYTF. DNA of the CDR3: TGCAGCGTGAACAGGGGCAGCTATGGCTACACCTTC.

J is TRBJ2-2 and V is TRBV30, with D perhaps TRBD2 (6 bases). CDR3 length equals 13 residues. Germline CDR1 is GTSNPN and CDR2 is SVGIG (reference sequence). The V gene lost 4 bases and the J gene lost 4 bases, with 10 bases spanning the gap. In DNA form, the CDR3 reads TGTGCCTGGAAGCTAGCGCCCACCGGGGAGCTGTTTTTT. Its protein is CAWKLAPTGELFF.

The CDR3, as DNA: TGCAGCGTTGAGAAACAGGGTGGCGGCTACACCTTC. Its protein is CSVEKQGGGYTF. The chain employs TRBV29-1 and TRBJ1-2; the D gene is possibly TRBD1 (6 bases). With 3 bases removed from V and 8 bases from J, the gap between germline ends came to 13 bases. Germline V gene data show CDR1 as SQVTM and CDR2 as ANQGSEA. The CDR3 extends over 12 amino acids. Variable domain in full (rest from reference TRBV29-1 and TRBJ1-2): SAVISQKPSRDICQRGTSLTIQCQVDSQVTMMFWYRQQPGQSLTLIATANQGSEATYESGFVIDKFPISRPNLTFSTLTVSNMSPEDSSIYLCSVEKQGGGYTFGSGTRLTVV.

As regards this clone: At the DNA level, this CDR3 is encoded by other sequences in the same sample as well. The chain has TRBV7-6 and TRBJ2-7; 7 nucleotides line up with TRBD1. CDR1 is SGHVS, CDR2 FNYEAQ, per germline. This CDR3 comprises 15 residues. V was clipped by 1 base and J by 0 bases; unmatched bases: 3. CDR3 sequence: CASSLGGTASYEQYF. CDR3 bases: TGTGCCAGCAGCTTAGGAGGGACAGCCTCCTACGAGCAGTACTTC.

This rearrangement joins TRBV5-4 to TRBJ1-2; 7 positions agree with TRBD1. The CDR3 is 14 residues long. The junction had 5 bases not matched to a gene; V was cut back by 3 bases and J by 3 bases. From germline, CDR1 is SGHNT and CDR2 YYREEE (reference sequence). For the CDR3, the DNA is TGTGCCAGCAGCTCCGGACAGGAGCACTATGGCTACACCTTC. Protein product: CASSSGQEHYGYTF.

The J gene is TRBJ2-3, the V gene TRBV25-1; no clear D. The CDR3 contains 14 residues. The germline gives CDR1 MGHDK, CDR2 SYGVNS. Trimming took off 3 bases at V and 0 bases at J, with 7 bases between the two ends. This chain's CDR3 is CASSEPTSTDTQYF. The CDR3 region has the DNA TGTGCCAGCAGTGAGCCAACTAGCACAGATACGCAGTATTTT.

The rearrangement links TRBV5-1 to TRBJ2-3, with D unclear. The CDR3 runs to 13 residues. The V gene's germline CDR1 is SGHRS and CDR2 YFSETQ. V lost 1 base to trimming and J lost 1 base, with 4 bases between them. Here the CDR3 reads CASSLQGTDTQYF. Here the CDR3 DNA reads TGCGCCAGCAGCTTGCAGGGCACAGATACGCAGTATTTT.

The V call is TRBV5-1, the J call TRBJ1-2; 9 nucleotides line up with TRBD1. Trimming took 4 bases from V and 0 from J; bases not matched to a gene: 7. CDR1 is SGHRS, CDR2 YFSETQ, per germline. This CDR3 spans 16 amino acids. The CDR3 region is CASSPGQGRPNYGYTF. CDR3 nucleotide sequence: TGCGCCAGCAGCCCGGGACAGGGTCGACCTAACTATGGCTACACCTTC.

This clone was recorded a few times. The rearrangement links TRBV6-5 to TRBJ2-7; 8 nucleotides align to TRBD1. CDR3 length equals 13 residues. Germline loops: CDR1 MNHEY, CDR2 SVGAGI. Trimming removed 8 bases from V and 6 bases from J; junction bases left unmatched: 9. The CDR3 DNA sequence: TGTGCCAGCCGTCAGGGGGCAGCCGTCGAGCAGTACTTC. It encodes CASRQGAAVEQYF.

This clone was seen only once. The CDR3 protein is CSVEAGWSETQYF. The CDR3 bases are TGCAGCGTTGAAGCAGGGTGGTCAGAGACCCAGTACTTC. The chain joins TRBV29-1 to TRBJ2-5; maybe TRBD1 (5 bases). The CDR3 totals 13 residues. Germline V gene sequence: CDR1 SQVTM, CDR2 ANQGSEA. Trimming took off 1 base at V and 4 bases at J, with 10 bases between the two ends.

The chain employs TRBV30 and TRBJ2-7; D is uncertain. Germline V gene lookup returns CDR1 GTSNPN and CDR2 SVGIG (reference sequence). This CDR3 spans 13 amino acids. The V end was cut by 1 base, the J end by 0 bases, with 7 bases between. The CDR3 is CAWSEGNSYEQYF. In DNA, the CDR3 is TGTGCCTGGAGTGAGGGCAACTCCTACGAGCAGTACTTC.

The rearrangement links TRBV29-1 to TRBJ2-1, with 7 bases aligning to TRBD2. V shed 3 bases, J shed 7 bases, and the junction held 3 bases outside the gene matches. The length of the CDR3 is 12 residues. Germline CDR1 and CDR2: SQVTM and ANQGSEA. This CDR3 is CSVEAGVNEQFF. The CDR3 DNA sequence: TGCAGCGTTGAGGCGGGAGTAAATGAGCAGTTCTTC.

A note on this clone: Additional DNA sequences in this sample encode the identical CDR3. V gene TRBV5-1 combines with J gene TRBJ1-2; D not resolved. V was cut by 0 bases and J by 5 bases, with 11 bases left in between. Germline V CDR1 and CDR2: SGHRS, YFSETQ. The CDR3 runs to 14 residues. The CDR3 DNA follows: TGCGCCAGCAGCTTGGAGTCGCCAAATTATGGCTACACCTTC. As protein: CASSLESPNYGYTF.

The chain has TRBV30 and TRBJ1-5; D call uncertain. Per the germline V gene, CDR1 is GTSNPN and CDR2 is SVGIG (reference sequence). Trimming removed 1 base at V and 1 base at J, with 11 bases between. The length of the CDR3 is 15 residues. The DNA of the CDR3 is TGTGCCTGGAGTGAGGGCAGCAGAAGCAATCAGCCCCAGCATTTT. It encodes CAWSEGSRSNQPQHF.

The rearrangement uses TRBV30 and TRBJ1-2, with 7 bases identical to TRBD1. There are 11 residues in the CDR3. V lost 4 bases to trimming and J lost 7 bases; unmatched junction nucleotides: 3. Germline lookup yields CDR1 GTSNPN and CDR2 SVGIG (reference sequence). The CDR3 DNA follows: TGTGCCTGGACGGACAGGTCTGGCTACACCTTC. Its translation: CAWTDRSGYTF.